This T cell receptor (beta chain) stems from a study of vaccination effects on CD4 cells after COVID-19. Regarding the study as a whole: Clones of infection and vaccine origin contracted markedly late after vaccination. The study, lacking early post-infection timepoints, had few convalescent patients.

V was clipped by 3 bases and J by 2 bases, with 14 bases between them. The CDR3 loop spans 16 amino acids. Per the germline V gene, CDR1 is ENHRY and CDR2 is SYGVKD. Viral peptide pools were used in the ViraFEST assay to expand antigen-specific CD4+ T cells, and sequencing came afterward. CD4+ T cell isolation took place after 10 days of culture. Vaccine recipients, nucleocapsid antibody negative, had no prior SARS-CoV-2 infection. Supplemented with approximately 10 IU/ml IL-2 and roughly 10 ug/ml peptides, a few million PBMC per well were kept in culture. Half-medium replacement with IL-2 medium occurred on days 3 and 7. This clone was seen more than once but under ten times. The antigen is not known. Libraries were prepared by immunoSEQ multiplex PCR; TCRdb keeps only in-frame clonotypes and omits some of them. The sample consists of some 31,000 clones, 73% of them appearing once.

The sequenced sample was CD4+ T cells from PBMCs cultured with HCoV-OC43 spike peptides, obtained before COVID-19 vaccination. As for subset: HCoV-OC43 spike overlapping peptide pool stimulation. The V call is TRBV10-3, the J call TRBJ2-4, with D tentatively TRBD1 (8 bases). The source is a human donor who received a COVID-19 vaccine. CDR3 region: CAISEEQGGTKNIQYF. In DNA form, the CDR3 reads TGTGCCATCAGTGAAGAACAGGGGGGGACCAAAAACATTCAGTACTTC.